Shown below are 25 T cell receptor beta chains from a single sample sequenced in a study of blood T cell repertoires in COVID-19. Produced via immunoSEQ multiplex PCR; TCRdb's table is partial and in-frame only. Among 150,000 to 200,000 clones, about 88% were seen once, and the ten largest hold about 0.95%. Sequencing was done on a sample of peripheral blood. These TCRs come from a young man with acute or convalescent COVID-19.

This chain uses TRBV11-2 with TRBJ2-7; TRBD2 aligns across 10 bases. Looked up from germline, CDR1 is SGHAT and CDR2 is FQNNGV. The V and J ends lost 1 base and 2 bases, in that order; junction bases with no gene match: 2. The CDR3 runs 15 residues. The CDR3 is CASSLVSGGTYEQYV. CDR3 sequence (DNA): TGTGCCAGCAGCTTAGTTAGCGGGGGGACCTACGAGCAGTACGTC.

The chain couples TRBV5-7 to TRBJ2-1; 9 positions match TRBD1. TRBV5-7 is marked as an open reading frame, function uncertain. The V segment lost 4 bases and the J segment 6 bases; nucleotides outside the gene matches: 2. CDR3 length: 13 residues. The CDR3 here is CASSGTGFNEQFF. The CDR3 region has the DNA TGTGCCAGCAGCGGGACAGGGTTCAATGAGCAGTTCTTC.

This chain uses TRBV12-3 or TRBV12-4 with TRBJ1-2; 8 bases are shared with TRBD1. The CDR3 covers 13 residues. V lost 9 bases, J lost 5 bases, and 8 bases stayed unmatched. The CDR3 DNA reads as TGTGCCAGTAGTGACAGGGGAAGTTATGGCTACACCTTC. It specifies CASSDRGSYGYTF.

The chain uses TRBV9 and TRBJ2-2; no reliable D call. Germline-derived CDR1 and CDR2 are SGDLS and YYNGEE. CDR3 length: 14 amino acids. Trimming removed 6 bases from V and 1 base from J, with 10 bases in between. The CDR3 bases are TGTGCCAGCACCTTGACTCAGAACACCGGGGAGCTGTTTTTT. This sequence encodes CASTLTQNTGELFF.

V gene TRBV3-1 (or the pseudogene TRBV3-2) combines with J gene TRBJ2-1; D ambiguous. V lost 5 bases and J lost 0, with 14 bases in between. The CDR3 runs 16 residues. Germline loops: CDR1 LGHDT, CDR2 YNNKEL (reference sequence). The CDR3 nucleotides are TGTGCCAGCAGCAGTATTACGGGTAGCTCCTACAATGAGCAGTTCTTC. Residues: CASSSITGSSYNEQFF.

V gene TRBV30 combines with J gene TRBJ2-3; TRBD2 matches 7 bases. CDR3 length equals 15 residues. The V gene's germline CDR1 is GTSNPN and CDR2 SVGIG (reference sequence). V shed 5 bases and J 0 bases; nucleotides not matched to a gene: 8. The CDR3 DNA sequence: TGTGCCTGGTCGCTAGCGGTCTCGAGCACAGATACGCAGTATTTT. Translated, it gives CAWSLAVSSTDTQYF.

The chain couples TRBV19 to TRBJ1-2; TRBD1 matches at 7 bases. The CDR3 runs 14 residues. Germline CDR1 is LNHDA and CDR2 is SQIVND (reference sequence). V lost 3 bases and J lost 7; bases outside the gene matches: 8. Here the CDR3 DNA reads TGTGCCAGTAGTATGGGGCAGGGGGTTTCTGGCTACACCTTC. Translating it yields CASSMGQGVSGYTF.

This chain uses TRBV24-1 with TRBJ2-5; weak D call: TRBD2 (5 bases). CDR1 KGHDR and CDR2 SFDVKD come from the germline V gene. The CDR3 contains 16 residues. Between the trimmed V and J ends, which lost 9 bases and 1 base, there was a span of 20 bases. The CDR3 DNA sequence: TGTGCCACCTCTACCGATGGCTTAGGGAGCCAAGAGACCCAGTACTTC. Translation: CATSTDGLGSQETQYF.

The rearrangement joins TRBV7-2 to TRBJ2-7, with TRBD2 matching over 14 bases. The V gene's germline CDR1 is SGHTA and CDR2 FQGNSA. This CDR3 comprises 16 residues. V lost 4 bases and J lost 0; bases outside the gene matches: 2. This CDR3 reads CASSSGLAGDSYEQYV. DNA for the CDR3: TGTGCCAGCAGCTCGGGACTAGCGGGGGACTCCTACGAGCAGTACGTC.

This chain connects TRBV29-1 to TRBJ1-5; 7 bases fit TRBD1. The CDR3 loop spans 13 amino acids. After removal of 6 bases from V and 4 bases from J, the junction contained 6 bases not matched to a gene. The germline CDR1 and CDR2 sequences are SQVTM and ANQGSEA. The CDR3 region has the DNA TGCAGCGTGAGACAGGGTTGGAATCAGCCCCAGCATTTT. Protein sequence: CSVRQGWNQPQHF.

For the CDR3, the DNA is TGTGCCTGGAGTCCCTTCCCAGGTAGGAACACTGAAGCTTTCTTT. Amino acid sequence: CAWSPFPGRNTEAFF. The chain employs TRBV30 and TRBJ1-1, with unresolved D. This CDR3 region has 15 residues. CDR1 and CDR2 from the germline V gene are GTSNPN and SVGIG (reference sequence). The germline V and J ends were trimmed by 2 bases and 1 base, with 14 bases remaining between them.

The V gene is TRBV19, the J gene TRBJ1-2, with a weak D call TRBD1 (5 bases). The ends were cut back, 7 bases at V and 7 bases at J, with 16 bases in the middle. Germline assignment: CDR1 LNHDA and CDR2 SQIVND (reference sequence). This CDR3 has 13 amino acids. The CDR3 here is CASKQGSSPGYTF. DNA of the CDR3: TGTGCCAGTAAGCAGGGTAGTAGTCCTGGCTACACCTTC.

The chain has TRBV18 and TRBJ2-5; 10 bases align to TRBD2. This CDR3 has 16 amino acids. The junction had 4 bases not matched to a gene; V was cut back by 0 bases and J by 3 bases. Germline CDR1 reads KGHSH; CDR2 reads LQKENI. The CDR3 region is CASSPPSGGSKETQYF. CDR3 in DNA: TGTGCCAGCTCACCACCTAGCGGGGGGAGTAAAGAGACCCAGTACTTC.

J is TRBJ1-1 and V is TRBV5-1, with TRBD1 matching over 7 bases. The CDR3 consists of 17 residues. V was clipped by 4 bases and J by 2 bases; unmatched bases: 14. Germline CDR1 reads SGHRS; CDR2 reads YFSETQ. CDR3 sequence: CASSLHRGERFNTEAFF. CDR3 DNA: TGCGCCAGCAGCCTTCACAGGGGAGAACGATTCAACACTGAAGCTTTCTTT.

The chain uses TRBV28 and TRBJ2-2; 7 bases are a match to TRBD1. The germline V gene has CDR1 MDHEN and CDR2 SYDVKM. The J segment lost 5 bases and the V segment lost 5 bases, leaving 11 bases of the junction unmatched. This CDR3 spans 16 amino acids. In nucleotides, the CDR3 is TGTGCCAGCAGTAAAAAGACAGGGCTTTGGACCGGGGAGCTGTTTTTT. Protein: CASSKKTGLWTGELFF. Full variable domain (outside the CDR3, taken from reference TRBV28 and TRBJ2-2): DVKVTQSSRYLVKRTGEKVFLECVQDMDHENMFWYRQDPGLGLRLIYFSYDVKMKEKGDIPEGYSVSREKKERFSLILESASTNQTSMYLCASSKKTGLWTGELFFGEGSRLTVL.

The rearrangement uses TRBV21-1 and TRBJ1-2; the listed D gene, TRBD1, was not tested against the DNA. TRBV21-1 is noted as a pseudogene. The CDR3 has 15 residues. CDR3 sequence (DNA): TGTGCCAGCAGCAAACCGGGACAGGCAGAACGGGGCTACACCTTC. This translates into CASSKPGQAERGYTF.

J is TRBJ1-5 and V is TRBV27; D is possibly TRBD1 (6 bases). The V and J ends lost 6 bases and 3 bases respectively, with 15 bases between them. Germline V gene sequence: CDR1 MNHEY, CDR2 SMNVEV (reference sequence). The CDR3 runs 15 residues. CDR3 bases: TGTGCCAGCAGCCCAGAGGGGGGGATCAATCAGCCCCAGCATTTT. This gives the protein CASSPEGGINQPQHF.

The table lists this clone with a count of one. The chain has TRBV29-1 and TRBJ2-7; perhaps TRBD1 as D (5 bases). The CDR3 totals 12 residues. Trimming cost V 6 bases and J 7 bases, with 16 bases left between them. CDR1 SQVTM and CDR2 ANQGSEA come from the germline V gene. The CDR3 region has the DNA TGCAGCGTACTAACAGGAATCTCAGAGCAGTACTTC. Its translation: CSVLTGISEQYF.

The J gene is TRBJ2-4, the V gene TRBV6-2 or TRBV6-3; possibly TRBD1 for D (5 bases). The length of the CDR3 is 15 residues. CDR1 is MNHEY, CDR2 SVGEGT, per germline. V was pared by 6 bases and J by 3 bases, with 15 bases between. The CDR3 region is CASSHRPLVKNIQYF. CDR3 in DNA: TGTGCCAGCAGCCACAGGCCCCTCGTCAAAAACATTCAGTACTTC.

This chain uses TRBV24-1 with TRBJ1-1; D unresolved. Germline V gene sequence: CDR1 KGHDR, CDR2 SFDVKD. The V and J ends lost 3 bases and 11 bases respectively, with 9 bases between them. The CDR3 has 11 amino acids. The CDR3 DNA reads as TGTGCCACCAGTGATCTGGGCCGGGCTTTCTTT. It is translated as CATSDLGRAFF.

The chain's CDR3 is CASSPGTGVKSDTQYF. The CDR3 DNA follows: TGTGCCAGTAGTCCCGGTACAGGGGTAAAGTCAGATACGCAGTATTTT. This chain links TRBV19 with TRBJ2-3; TRBD1 aligns across 7 bases. CDR3 size: 16 residues. CDR1 LNHDA and CDR2 SQIVND come from the germline V gene (reference sequence). V lost 5 bases and J lost 4; bases outside the gene matches: 12.

The rearrangement links TRBV6-6 to TRBJ2-2; 9 nucleotides match TRBD1. There are 16 residues in the CDR3. V shed 0 bases, J shed 5 bases, and the junction held 4 bases outside the gene matches. CDR1 and CDR2 (germline): MNHNY, SVGAGI (reference sequence). Here the CDR3 DNA reads TGTGCCAGCAGTTACTCACAGGGGGCGCGAACCGGGGAGCTGTTTTTT. Protein: CASSYSQGARTGELFF.

The chain uses TRBV19 and TRBJ1-5; TRBD1 matches at 7 bases. V lost 6 bases to trimming and J lost 4 bases; unmatched junction nucleotides: 6. Germline V lookup: CDR1 LNHDA, CDR2 SQIVND (reference sequence). CDR3 length: 14 residues. CDR3 protein: CASRVEGANQPQHF. CDR3 DNA sequence: TGTGCCAGTAGGGTGGAGGGGGCGAATCAGCCCCAGCATTTT.

The chain has TRBV5-5 and TRBJ2-2; D is possibly TRBD1 (6 bases). The CDR3 loop spans 14 amino acids. Germline assignment: CDR1 SGHKS and CDR2 YYEKEE (reference sequence). Trimming pared 4 bases from V and 6 bases from J, leaving 13 bases between. The CDR3 DNA sequence: TGTGCCAGCAGCCTGCAACAGGGTGCCGGGGAGCTGTTTTTT. Its protein product is CASSLQQGAGELFF. Filled out from reference TRBV5-5 and TRBJ2-2, the complete variable domain reads DAGVTQSPTHLIKTRGQQVTLRCSPISGHKSVSWYQQVLGQGPQFIFQYYEKEERGRGNFPDRFSARQFPNYSSELNVNALLLGDSALYLCASSLQQGAGELFFGEGSRLTVL.

This chain uses TRBV6-4 with TRBJ1-2; the match to TRBD1 covers 8 bases. CDR3 length equals 14 residues. Germline V gives CDR1 MRHNA, CDR2 SNTAGT. The trim removed 0 bases at V and 8 bases at J, leaving 5 bases unmatched. CDR3 nucleotides: TGTGCCAGCAGTGACTCGTACAGGGGGATGGGCTACACCTTC. It specifies CASSDSYRGMGYTF.